The next 18 T cell receptor beta chains were all read from a single sample in a study of cytomegalovirus exposure and HLA in healthy donors. This PCR relied on a set of 60 Vbeta primers and 13 Jbeta primers. Here immunoSEQ multiplex PCR was the method, and the copy in TCRdb shows in-frame clones only, minus some. The repertoire holds about 160,000 clones, with around 68% as singletons. Sequences were obtained from PBMCs. The receptors shown here come from a man in his forties or fifties in good health and CMV-seronegative.

This chain joins TRBV5-1 and TRBJ1-3; possible D gene TRBD1, 6 bases. With 4 bases removed from V and 2 bases from J, the gap between germline ends came to 10 bases. Germline values: CDR1 SGHRS, CDR2 YFSETQ. This CDR3 contains 14 residues. DNA of the CDR3: TGCGCCAGCAGCCAGGGGTCTACTGGAAACACCATATATTTT. It codes for CASSQGSTGNTIYF.

This chain links TRBV6-1 with TRBJ1-5; TRBD1 is a possible D gene (6 bases). The V gene lost 4 bases and the J gene lost 11 bases, with 21 bases spanning the gap. CDR1 is MNHNS and CDR2 is SASEGT in the germline V gene. The length of the CDR3 is 15 residues. CDR3: CASSVARGPEGAQHF. CDR3 DNA: TGTGCCAGCAGTGTTGCCAGGGGTCCGGAAGGGGCCCAGCATTTT.

The gene calls are TRBV5-1 and TRBJ2-3, with TRBD2 identical over 7 bases. This CDR3 is built from 16 residues. Germline loops: CDR1 SGHRS, CDR2 YFSETQ. V lost 7 bases and J lost 0; bases outside the gene matches: 11. CDR3 coding DNA: TGCGCCAGCGGCCCTGGTCTAGCGGCAAGCACAGATACGCAGTATTTT. Protein product: CASGPGLAASTDTQYF.

CDR3 nucleotides: TGTGCCAGCAGCCAAGGGTTGGGGACAGCATATGGCTACACCTTC. This translates into CASSQGLGTAYGYTF. V is TRBV4-2 and J is TRBJ1-2, with 7 bases fitting TRBD1. The length of the CDR3 is 15 residues. Trimming cost V 1 base and J 5 bases; bases outside gene matches: 7. CDR1 and CDR2 (germline): LGHNA, YNFKEQ.

The chain links TRBV27 to TRBJ1-5; no clear D. CDR1 and CDR2 from the germline V gene are MNHEY and SMNVEV (reference sequence). Trimming stripped 3 bases from V and 4 bases from J, with 10 bases between. This CDR3 has 14 residues. The CDR3 protein is CASSFTQANQPQHF. The CDR3 DNA reads as TGTGCCAGCAGTTTCACTCAGGCTAATCAGCCCCAGCATTTT.

This chain uses TRBV5-6 with TRBJ2-3; 10 positions match TRBD2. The CDR3 is 17 residues long. Trimming removed 2 bases from V and 5 bases from J; junction bases left unmatched: 11. Germline values: CDR1 SGHDT, CDR2 YYEEEE. The CDR3 loop is CASSFPRAGGRGDTQYF. The CDR3 nucleotides are TGTGCCAGCAGCTTTCCCCGAGCGGGGGGGCGGGGAGATACGCAGTATTTT.

The chain employs TRBV14 and TRBJ1-2, with TRBD1 as a possible D gene (5 bases). V dropped 3 bases and J dropped 8 bases, with 10 bases sitting between them. The CDR3 is made up of 12 amino acids. Germline V gene data show CDR1 as SGHDN and CDR2 as FVKESK. CDR3 in amino acids: CASSQEGLGYTF. CDR3 DNA: TGTGCCAGCAGCCAGGAGGGGCTCGGCTACACCTTC.

V and J are TRBV2 and TRBJ2-2; D might be TRBD2 (7 bases). CDR1 is SNHLY, CDR2 FYNNEI, per germline. Trimming cost V 7 bases and J 7 bases, with 22 bases left between them. The CDR3 length is 16 residues. CDR3 bases: TGTGCCAGCATCGGGGGGCATACAAAGCAGGTCGGGGAGCTGTTTTTT. Its translation is CASIGGHTKQVGELFF.

Regarding this clone: One junction end disagrees with the germline gene, perhaps due to a read error. The V and J genes are TRBV7-7 and TRBJ2-3; TRBD2 matches at 7 bases. The CDR3 runs to 15 residues. CDR1 SSHAT and CDR2 FNYEAQ come from the germline V gene (reference sequence). Here the CDR3 DNA reads TGTGCTAGCAGCTTATGGATTGGGGGGGCAGATACGCAGTATTTT. As protein: CASSLWIGGADTQYF.

The chain joins TRBV7-3 to TRBJ1-1, with D maybe TRBD1 (5 bases). CDR1 and CDR2 from the germline V gene are SGHTA and FQGTGA. V gave up 2 bases and J gave up 4 bases, with 8 bases separating them. This CDR3 region has 13 residues. CDR3 amino acids: CASSLGQGTEAFF. CDR3 coding DNA: TGTGCCAGCAGCTTAGGGCAGGGCACTGAAGCTTTCTTT.

The V gene is TRBV19, the J gene TRBJ1-5, with TRBD1 identical over 11 bases. Germline CDR1 and CDR2: LNHDA and SQIVND (reference sequence). J was trimmed by 5 bases and V by 3 bases; bases with no gene match: 9. CDR3 length: 17 amino acids. The CDR3 region is CASSIVLGQGADQPQHF. The CDR3 DNA sequence: TGTGCCAGTAGTATCGTCCTAGGACAGGGGGCCGATCAGCCCCAGCATTTT.

V is TRBV15 and J is TRBJ2-7; the match to TRBD2 covers 8 bases. The CDR3 sequence is 15 residues long. Per germline, CDR1 LNHNV and CDR2 YYDKDF (reference sequence). Trimming cost V 3 bases and J 0 bases; bases outside gene matches: 4. The CDR3 protein is CATSRPSGGSYEQYF. CDR3 bases: TGTGCCACCAGCAGGCCCAGCGGGGGCTCCTACGAGCAGTACTTC.

CDR3 nucleotide sequence: TGTGCCAGCAGGGACAGTCATAGCAATCAGCCCCAGCATTTT. Residues: CASRDSHSNQPQHF. The chain links TRBV2 to TRBJ1-5; maybe TRBD1 (6 bases). Looked up from germline, CDR1 is SNHLY and CDR2 is FYNNEI. The V and J ends lost 6 bases and 0 bases respectively, with 9 bases between them. This CDR3 comprises 14 residues.

The J gene is TRBJ1-2, the V gene TRBV6-5, with 9 positions matching TRBD1. The ends lost 6 bases at V and 6 bases at J; junction bases unmatched: 5. The CDR3 covers 13 residues. The germline gives CDR1 MNHEY, CDR2 SVGAGI. The CDR3 spells CASREGQGNGYTF. The CDR3 DNA sequence: TGTGCCAGCAGGGAGGGACAGGGAAATGGCTACACCTTC.

This chain uses TRBV5-4 with TRBJ2-7; 10 bases fit TRBD2. With 3 bases clipped from V and 3 bases from J, the junction kept 6 bases outside the gene matches. The CDR3 extends over 15 amino acids. Germline V gene lookup returns CDR1 SGHNT and CDR2 YYREEE (reference sequence). CDR3 nucleotide sequence: TGTGCCAGCAGCTCCGTTAGCGGGGGGTACTACGAGCAGTACTTC. Translating gives CASSSVSGGYYEQYF.

The V gene is TRBV27, the J gene TRBJ2-1; 15 positions agree with TRBD2. Losses at the gene ends were 6 bases for V and 6 bases for J; bases not matched to a gene: 9. The CDR3 runs 17 residues. Germline CDR1 reads MNHEY; CDR2 reads SMNVEV (reference sequence). This chain's CDR3 is CASSPSGLAGGLNEQFF. In nucleotides, the CDR3 is TGTGCCAGCAGCCCATCCGGACTAGCGGGGGGGCTCAATGAGCAGTTCTTC.

This clone has more than one count but fewer than ten. The V gene is TRBV5-6, the J gene TRBJ2-3; 10 bases are shared with TRBD1. CDR1 SGHDT and CDR2 YYEEEE come from the germline V gene. The CDR3 consists of 14 residues. The junction had 5 bases not matched to a gene; V was cut back by 5 bases and J by 5 bases. The CDR3: CASRRQGAIDTQYF. CDR3 coding DNA: TGTGCCAGCAGGCGACAGGGGGCGATAGATACGCAGTATTTT.

J is TRBJ2-7 and V is TRBV15; 8 nucleotides match TRBD1. CDR1 is LNHNV, CDR2 YYDKDF, per germline (reference sequence). Trimming at V came to 0 bases and at J to 2 bases, leaving 6 bases not matched to a gene. The CDR3 sequence is 16 residues long. Here the CDR3 DNA reads TGTGCCACCAGCAGAGATAGCCGGACAGGGCCCTACGAGCAGTACTTC. Translating it yields CATSRDSRTGPYEQYF.